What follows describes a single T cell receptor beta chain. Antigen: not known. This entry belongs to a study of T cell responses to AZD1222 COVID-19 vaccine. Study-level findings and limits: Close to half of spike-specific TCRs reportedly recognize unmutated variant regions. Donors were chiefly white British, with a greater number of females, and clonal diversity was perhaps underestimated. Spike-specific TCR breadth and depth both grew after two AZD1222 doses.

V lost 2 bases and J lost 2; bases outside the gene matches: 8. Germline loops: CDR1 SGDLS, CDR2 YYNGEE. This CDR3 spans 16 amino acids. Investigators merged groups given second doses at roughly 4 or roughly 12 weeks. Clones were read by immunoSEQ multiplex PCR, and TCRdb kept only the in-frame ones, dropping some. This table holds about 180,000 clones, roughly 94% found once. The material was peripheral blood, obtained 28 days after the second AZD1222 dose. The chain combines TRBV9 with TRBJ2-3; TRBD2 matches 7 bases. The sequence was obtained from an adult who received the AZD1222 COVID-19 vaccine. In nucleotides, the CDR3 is TGTGCCAGCAGCGTGAACCCGACTAGCTTCACAGATACGCAGTATTTT. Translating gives CASSVNPTSFTDTQYF.